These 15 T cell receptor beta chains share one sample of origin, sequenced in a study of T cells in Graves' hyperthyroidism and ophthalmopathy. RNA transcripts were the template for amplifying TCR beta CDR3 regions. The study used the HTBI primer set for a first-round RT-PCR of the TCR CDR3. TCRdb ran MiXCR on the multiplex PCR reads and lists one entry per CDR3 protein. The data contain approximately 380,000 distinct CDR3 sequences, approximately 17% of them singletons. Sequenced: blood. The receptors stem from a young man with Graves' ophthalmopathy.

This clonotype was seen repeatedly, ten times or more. In DNA form, the CDR3 reads TGTGCCAGCGGGGTCACTACGGAGACCCAGTACTTC. It is translated as CASGVTTETQYF. The chain employs TRBV5-6 and TRBJ2-5; D not resolved. CDR1 SGHDT and CDR2 YYEEEE come from the germline V gene. The CDR3 consists of 12 residues. Trimming cost V 7 bases and J 5 bases, with 12 bases left between them.

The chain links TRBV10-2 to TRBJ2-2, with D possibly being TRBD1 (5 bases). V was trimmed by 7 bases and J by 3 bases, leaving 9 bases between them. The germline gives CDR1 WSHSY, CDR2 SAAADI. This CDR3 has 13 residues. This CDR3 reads CASTQGHTGELFF. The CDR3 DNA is TGCGCCAGCACCCAGGGTCACACCGGGGAGCTGTTTTTT.

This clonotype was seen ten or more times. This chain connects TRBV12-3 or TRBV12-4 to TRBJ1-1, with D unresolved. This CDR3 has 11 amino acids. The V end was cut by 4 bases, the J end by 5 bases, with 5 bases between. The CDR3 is CASSSETEAFF. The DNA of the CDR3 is TGTGCCAGCAGTTCGGAGACTGAAGCTTTCTTT.

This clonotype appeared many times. DNA of the CDR3: TGTGCCAGCAGTGACTTACAGGGTATCAACACCGGGGAGCTGTTTTTT. It codes for CASSDLQGINTGELFF. V and J are TRBV6-1 and TRBJ2-2; a weak D match, TRBD1 (6 bases). CDR3 length equals 16 residues. CDR1 is MNHNS, CDR2 SASEGT, per germline. V was cut by 3 bases and J by 2 bases, with 13 bases left in between.

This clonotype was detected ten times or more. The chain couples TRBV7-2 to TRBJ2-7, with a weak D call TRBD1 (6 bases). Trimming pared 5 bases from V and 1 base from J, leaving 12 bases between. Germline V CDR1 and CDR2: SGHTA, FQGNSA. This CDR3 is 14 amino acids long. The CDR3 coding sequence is TGTGCCAGCAGCAGAAAAACAGGGTCCTACGAGCAGTACTTC. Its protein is CASSRKTGSYEQYF.

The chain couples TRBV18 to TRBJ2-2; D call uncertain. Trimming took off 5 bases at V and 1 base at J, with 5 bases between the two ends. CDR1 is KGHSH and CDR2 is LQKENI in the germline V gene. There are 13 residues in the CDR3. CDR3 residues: CASSWENTGELFF. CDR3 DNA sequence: TGTGCCAGCTCATGGGAGAACACCGGGGAGCTGTTTTTT.

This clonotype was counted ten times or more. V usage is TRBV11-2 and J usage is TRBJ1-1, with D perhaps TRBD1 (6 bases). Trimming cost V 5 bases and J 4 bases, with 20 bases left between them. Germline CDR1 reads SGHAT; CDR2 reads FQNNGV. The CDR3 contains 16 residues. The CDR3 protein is CASSPSGGQRITEAFF. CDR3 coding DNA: TGTGCCAGCAGCCCGTCGGGGGGCCAAAGGATCACTGAAGCTTTCTTT.

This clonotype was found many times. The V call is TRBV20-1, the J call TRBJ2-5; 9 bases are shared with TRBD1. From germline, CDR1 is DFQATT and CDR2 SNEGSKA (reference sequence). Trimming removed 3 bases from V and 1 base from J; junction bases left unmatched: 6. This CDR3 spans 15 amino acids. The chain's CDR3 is CSASSGDRVQETQYF. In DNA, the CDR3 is TGCAGTGCTAGTTCCGGGGACAGGGTCCAAGAGACCCAGTACTTC.

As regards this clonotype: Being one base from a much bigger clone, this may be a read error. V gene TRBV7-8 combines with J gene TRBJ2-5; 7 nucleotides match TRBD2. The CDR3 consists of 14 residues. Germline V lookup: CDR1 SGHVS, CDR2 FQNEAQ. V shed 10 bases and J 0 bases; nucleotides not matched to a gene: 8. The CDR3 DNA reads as TGTGCCACCAGTCCTAGCGGTTACCAAGAGACCCAGTACTTC. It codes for CATSPSGYQETQYF. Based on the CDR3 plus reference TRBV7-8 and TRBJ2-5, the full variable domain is GAGVSQSPRYKVAKRGQDVALRCDPISGHVSLFWYQQALGQGPEFLTYFQNEAQLDKSGLPSDRFFAERPEGSVSTLKIQRTQQEDSAVYLCATSPSGYQETQYFGPGTRLLVL.

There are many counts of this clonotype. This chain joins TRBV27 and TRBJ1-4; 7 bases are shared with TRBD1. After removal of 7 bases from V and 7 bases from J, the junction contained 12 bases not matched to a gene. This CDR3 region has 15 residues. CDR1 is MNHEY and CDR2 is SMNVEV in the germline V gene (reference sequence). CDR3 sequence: CASKERGRTSEKLFF. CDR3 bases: TGTGCCAGCAAAGAGAGGGGGCGGACGAGTGAAAAACTGTTTTTT.

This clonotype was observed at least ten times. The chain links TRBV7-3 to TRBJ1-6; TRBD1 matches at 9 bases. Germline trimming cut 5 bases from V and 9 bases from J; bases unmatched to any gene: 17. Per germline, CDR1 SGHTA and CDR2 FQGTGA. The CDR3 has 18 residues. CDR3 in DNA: TGTGCCAGCAGCCTCAAATTAGAGGGACAGGGAGTTCGTTCACCCCTCCACTTT. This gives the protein CASSLKLEGQGVRSPLHF. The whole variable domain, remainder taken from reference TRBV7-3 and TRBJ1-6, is GAGVSQTPSNKVTEKGKYVELRCDPISGHTALYWYRQSLGQGPEFLIYFQGTGAADDSGLPNDRFFAVRPEGSVSTLKIQRTERGDSAVYLCASSLKLEGQGVRSPLHFGNGTRLTVT.

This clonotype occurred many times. CDR3 DNA: TGCAGTGTTCAGGGAATGAACACTGAAGCTTTCTTT. It translates to CSVQGMNTEAFF. This chain joins TRBV20-1 and TRBJ1-1, with D maybe TRBD1 (5 bases). Between the trimmed V and J ends, which lost 7 bases and 0 bases, there was a span of 9 bases. The CDR3 is made up of 12 amino acids. Germline V gene data show CDR1 as DFQATT and CDR2 as SNEGSKA (reference sequence).

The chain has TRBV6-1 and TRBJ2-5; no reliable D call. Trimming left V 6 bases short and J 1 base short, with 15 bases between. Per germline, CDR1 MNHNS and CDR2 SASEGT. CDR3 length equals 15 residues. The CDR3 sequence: CASSQDGLTQETQYF. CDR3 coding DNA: TGTGCCAGCAGCCAAGATGGGCTAACCCAAGAGACCCAGTACTTC.

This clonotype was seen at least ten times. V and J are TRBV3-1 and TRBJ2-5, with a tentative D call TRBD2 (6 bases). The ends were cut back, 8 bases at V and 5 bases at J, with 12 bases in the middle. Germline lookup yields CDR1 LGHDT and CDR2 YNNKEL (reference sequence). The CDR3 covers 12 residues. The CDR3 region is CASGGVGETQYF. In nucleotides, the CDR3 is TGTGCCAGCGGAGGGGTTGGCGAGACCCAGTACTTC.

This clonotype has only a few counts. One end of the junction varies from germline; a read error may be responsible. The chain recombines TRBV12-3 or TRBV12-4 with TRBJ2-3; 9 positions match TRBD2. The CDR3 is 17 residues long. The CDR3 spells CASTLRAAGGRTDTQYF. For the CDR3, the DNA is TGTGCCAGCACTTTACGGGCTGCGGGGGGGCGCACAGATACGCAGTATTTT.